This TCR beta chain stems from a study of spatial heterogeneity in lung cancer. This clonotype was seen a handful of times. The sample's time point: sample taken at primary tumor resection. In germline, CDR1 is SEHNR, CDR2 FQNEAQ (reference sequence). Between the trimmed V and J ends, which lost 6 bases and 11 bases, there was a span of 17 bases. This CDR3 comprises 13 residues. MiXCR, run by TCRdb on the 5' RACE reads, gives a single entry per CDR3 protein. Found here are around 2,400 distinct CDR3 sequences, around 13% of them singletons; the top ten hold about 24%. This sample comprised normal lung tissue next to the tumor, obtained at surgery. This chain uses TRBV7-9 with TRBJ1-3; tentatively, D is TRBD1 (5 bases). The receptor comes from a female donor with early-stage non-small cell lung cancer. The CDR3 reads CASRTAATEAIYF. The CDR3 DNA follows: TGTGCCAGCAGGACAGCGGCTACGGAGGCCATATATTTT.